This paragraph covers one TCR beta chain sequence. Its antigen is as yet unknown. This sample was included in a study of radiation and T cells in renal cell carcinoma. Regarding the study as a whole: Without pretreatment biopsies, baseline tumor clonotype presence was undetermined. In blood, top tumor clones expanded by 2 weeks, shrinking by 4.

Assay used: immunoSEQ multiplex PCR; TCRdb lists only in-frame clones, some missing. The sample lists roughly 170,000 clones, about 88% occurring once. Noted time point: blood 4 weeks post-SBRT, at nephrectomy. As to treatment: 15 Gy SBRT to primary tumor, nephrectomy 4 weeks later. The patient's renal cell carcinoma had clear cell pathology. The CDR3 spans 15 residues. Germline V gene data show CDR1 as SNHLY and CDR2 as FYNNEI. The V gene lost 4 bases and the J gene lost 0 bases, with 10 bases spanning the gap. J is TRBJ1-3 and V is TRBV2; D remains unclear. The sample in question was blood, obtained from a patient whose treatment included radiotherapy and nephrectomy. This sequence was found in a woman between 50 and 59 years old with renal cell carcinoma. CDR3 protein: CASSGTRNSGNTIYF. The CDR3 coding sequence is TGTGCCAGCAGTGGGACGCGGAACTCTGGAAACACCATATATTTT.